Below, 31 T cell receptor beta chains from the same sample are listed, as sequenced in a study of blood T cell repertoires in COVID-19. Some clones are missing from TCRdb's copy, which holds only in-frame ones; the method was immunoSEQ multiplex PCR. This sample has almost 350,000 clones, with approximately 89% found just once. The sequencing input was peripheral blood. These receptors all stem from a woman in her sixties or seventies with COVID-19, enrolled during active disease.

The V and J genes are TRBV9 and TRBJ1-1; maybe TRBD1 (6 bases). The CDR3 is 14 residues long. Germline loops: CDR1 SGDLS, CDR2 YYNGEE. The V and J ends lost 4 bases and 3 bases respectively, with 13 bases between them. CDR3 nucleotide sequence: TGTGCCAGCAGCAAGGACAGTTGGGACACTGAAGCTTTCTTT. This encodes CASSKDSWDTEAFF.

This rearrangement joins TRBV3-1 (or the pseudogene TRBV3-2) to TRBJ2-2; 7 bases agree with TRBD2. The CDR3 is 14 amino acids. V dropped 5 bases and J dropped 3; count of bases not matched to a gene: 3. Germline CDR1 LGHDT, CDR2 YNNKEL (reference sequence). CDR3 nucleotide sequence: TGTGCCAGCAGCTCGGGACTACACACCGGGGAGCTGTTTTTT. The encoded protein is CASSSGLHTGELFF.

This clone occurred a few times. In DNA, the CDR3 is TGTGCCAGCAGCTTGGGGGGAGTTAACTATGGCTACACCTTC. The encoded protein is CASSLGGVNYGYTF. The V and J genes are TRBV5-8 and TRBJ1-2; D gene uncertain. Trimming stripped 0 bases from V and 1 base from J, with 7 bases between. Germline CDR1 and CDR2: SGHTS and YDEGEE. This CDR3 has 14 residues. Together with reference TRBV5-8 and TRBJ1-2, the CDR3 gives the full variable domain: EAGVTQSPTHLIKTRGQQATLRCSPISGHTSVYWYQQALGLGLQFLLWYDEGEERNRGNFPPRFSGRQFPNYSSELNVNALELEDSALYLCASSLGGVNYGYTFGSGTRLTVV.

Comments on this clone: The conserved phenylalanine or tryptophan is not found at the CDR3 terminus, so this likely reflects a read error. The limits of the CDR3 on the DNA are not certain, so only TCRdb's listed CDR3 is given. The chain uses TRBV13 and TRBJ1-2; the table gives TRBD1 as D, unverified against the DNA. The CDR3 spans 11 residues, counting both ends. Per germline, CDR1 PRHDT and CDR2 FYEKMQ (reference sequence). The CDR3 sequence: CASSSNQAPIL.

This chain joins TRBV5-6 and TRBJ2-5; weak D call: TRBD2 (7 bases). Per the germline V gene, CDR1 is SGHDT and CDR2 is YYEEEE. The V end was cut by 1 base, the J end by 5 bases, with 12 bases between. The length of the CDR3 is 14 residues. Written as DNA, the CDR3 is TGTGCCAGCAGCTTGTGGGGGGGCCGCGAGACCCAGTACTTC. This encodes CASSLWGGRETQYF.

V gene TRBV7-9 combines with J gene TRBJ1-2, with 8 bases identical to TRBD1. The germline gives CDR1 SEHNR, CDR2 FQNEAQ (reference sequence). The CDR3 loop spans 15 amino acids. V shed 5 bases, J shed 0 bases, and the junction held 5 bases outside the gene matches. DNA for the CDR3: TGTGCCAGCAGCAAGGACAGGGTTTCTAACTATGGCTACACCTTC. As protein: CASSKDRVSNYGYTF.

The CDR3 sequence: CASRDSLNTEAFF. CDR3 DNA sequence: TGCGCCAGCAGAGACAGTTTGAACACTGAAGCTTTCTTT. The V and J genes are TRBV5-1 and TRBJ1-1, with D maybe TRBD1 (5 bases). The CDR3 sequence is 13 residues long. V was pared by 5 bases and J by 0 bases, with 8 bases between. Germline lookup yields CDR1 SGHRS and CDR2 YFSETQ.

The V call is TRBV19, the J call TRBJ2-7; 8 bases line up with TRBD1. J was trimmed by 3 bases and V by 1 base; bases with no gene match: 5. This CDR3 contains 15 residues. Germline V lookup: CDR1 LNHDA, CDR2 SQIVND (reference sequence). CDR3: CASSIAGTGIYEQYF. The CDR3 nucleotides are TGTGCCAGTAGTATAGCAGGGACAGGAATCTACGAGCAGTACTTC.

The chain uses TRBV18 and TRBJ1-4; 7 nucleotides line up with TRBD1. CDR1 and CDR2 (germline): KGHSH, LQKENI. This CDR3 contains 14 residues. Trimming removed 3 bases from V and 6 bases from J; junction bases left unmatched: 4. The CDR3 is CASSPRQGDEKLFF. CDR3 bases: TGTGCCAGCTCACCTCGACAGGGTGATGAAAAACTGTTTTTT.

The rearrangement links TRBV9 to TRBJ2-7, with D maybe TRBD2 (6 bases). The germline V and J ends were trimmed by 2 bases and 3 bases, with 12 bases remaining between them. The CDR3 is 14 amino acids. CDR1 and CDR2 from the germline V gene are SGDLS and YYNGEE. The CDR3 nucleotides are TGTGCCAGCAGCGTGGGTAGCGGCAACTACGAGCAGTACTTC. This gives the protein CASSVGSGNYEQYF.

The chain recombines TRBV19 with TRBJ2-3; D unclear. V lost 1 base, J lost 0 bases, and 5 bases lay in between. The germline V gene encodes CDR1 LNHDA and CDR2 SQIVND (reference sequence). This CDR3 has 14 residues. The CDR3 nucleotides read TGTGCCAGTAGTATAGGGGCAAGCACAGATACGCAGTATTTT. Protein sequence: CASSIGASTDTQYF.

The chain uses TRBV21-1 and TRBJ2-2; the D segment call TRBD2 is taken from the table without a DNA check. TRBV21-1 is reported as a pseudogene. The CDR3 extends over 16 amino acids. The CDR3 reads CASSKEASGGTGELFF. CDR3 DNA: TGTGCCAGCAGCAAAGAGGCCAGCGGGGGGACCGGGGAGCTGTTTTTT.

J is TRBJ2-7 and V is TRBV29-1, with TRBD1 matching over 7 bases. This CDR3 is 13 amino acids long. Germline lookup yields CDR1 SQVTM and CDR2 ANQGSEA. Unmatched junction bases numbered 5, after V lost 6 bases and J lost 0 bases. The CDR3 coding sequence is TGCAGCGTGGGACAGCTTAGCTCCTACGAGCAGTACTTC. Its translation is CSVGQLSSYEQYF.

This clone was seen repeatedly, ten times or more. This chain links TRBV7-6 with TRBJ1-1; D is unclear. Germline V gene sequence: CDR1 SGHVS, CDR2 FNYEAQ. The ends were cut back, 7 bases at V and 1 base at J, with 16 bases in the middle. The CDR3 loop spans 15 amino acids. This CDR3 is CASTPPREENTEAFF. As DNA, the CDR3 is TGTGCCAGCACCCCTCCACGGGAGGAGAACACTGAAGCTTTCTTT.

This CDR3 is CASSLWDRPYGYTF. The CDR3 region has the DNA TGTGCCAGCAGCTTGTGGGACAGGCCCTATGGCTACACCTTC. V usage is TRBV5-6 and J usage is TRBJ1-2; 8 nucleotides line up with TRBD1. There are 14 residues in the CDR3. Germline trimming cut 1 base from V and 4 bases from J; bases unmatched to any gene: 3. The germline V gene encodes CDR1 SGHDT and CDR2 YYEEEE.

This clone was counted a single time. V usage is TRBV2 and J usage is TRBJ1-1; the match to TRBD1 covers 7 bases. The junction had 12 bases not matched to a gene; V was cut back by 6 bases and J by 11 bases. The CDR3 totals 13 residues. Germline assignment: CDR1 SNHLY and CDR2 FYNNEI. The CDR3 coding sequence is TGTGCCAGCAGGGGCGGGACAGTTGGCCTGGCTTTCTTT. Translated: CASRGGTVGLAFF. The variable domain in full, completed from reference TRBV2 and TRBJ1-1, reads EPEVTQTPSHQVTQMGQEVILRCVPISNHLYFYWYRQILGQKVEFLVSFYNNEISEKSEIFDDQFSVERPDGSNFTLKIRSTKLEDSAMYFCASRGGTVGLAFFGQGTRLTVV.

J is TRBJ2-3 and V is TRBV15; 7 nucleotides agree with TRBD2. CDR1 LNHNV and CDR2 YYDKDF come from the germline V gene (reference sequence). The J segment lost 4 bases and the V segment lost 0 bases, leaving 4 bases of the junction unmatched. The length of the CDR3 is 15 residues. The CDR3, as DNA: TGTGCCACCAGCAGAGAACAGCGGGACCCAGATACGCAGTATTTT. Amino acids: CATSREQRDPDTQYF.

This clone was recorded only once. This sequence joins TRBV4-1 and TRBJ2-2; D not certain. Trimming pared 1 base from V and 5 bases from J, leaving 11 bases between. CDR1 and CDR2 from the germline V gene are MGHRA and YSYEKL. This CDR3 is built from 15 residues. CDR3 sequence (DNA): TGCGCCAGCAGCCAAGGTTATTTGGAGACCGGGGAGCTGTTTTTT. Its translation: CASSQGYLETGELFF.

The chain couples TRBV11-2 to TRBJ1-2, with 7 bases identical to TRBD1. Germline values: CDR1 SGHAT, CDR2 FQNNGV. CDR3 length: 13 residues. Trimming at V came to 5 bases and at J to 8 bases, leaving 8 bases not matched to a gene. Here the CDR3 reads CASSRDRVGGYTF. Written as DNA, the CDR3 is TGTGCCAGCAGCCGAGACAGGGTTGGAGGCTACACCTTC.

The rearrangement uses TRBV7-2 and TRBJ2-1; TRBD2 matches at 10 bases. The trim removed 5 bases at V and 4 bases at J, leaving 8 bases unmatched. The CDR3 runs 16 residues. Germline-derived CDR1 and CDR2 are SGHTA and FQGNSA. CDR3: CASSPNSGGMYNEQFF. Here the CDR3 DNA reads TGTGCCAGCAGCCCAAATAGCGGGGGGATGTACAATGAGCAGTTCTTC.

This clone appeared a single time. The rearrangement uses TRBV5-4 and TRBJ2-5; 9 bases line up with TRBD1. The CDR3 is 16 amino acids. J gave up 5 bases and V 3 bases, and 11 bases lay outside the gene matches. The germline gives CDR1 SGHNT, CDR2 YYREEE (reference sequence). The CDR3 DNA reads TGTGCCAGCAGCTCCCAGCTACAGGGGGCTGGGGAGACCCAGTACTTC. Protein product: CASSSQLQGAGETQYF.

Here the CDR3 DNA reads TGTGCCAGCAGACGTGGGACAGGGGGGCCCGGGGAGCTGTTTTTT. Its translation: CASRRGTGGPGELFF. The chain employs TRBV7-2 and TRBJ2-2; TRBD1 agrees at 11 bases. The V gene end was trimmed by 6 bases and the J gene end by 6 bases; junction bases not matched to a gene: 6. Germline V lookup: CDR1 SGHTA, CDR2 FQGNSA. The CDR3 covers 15 residues.

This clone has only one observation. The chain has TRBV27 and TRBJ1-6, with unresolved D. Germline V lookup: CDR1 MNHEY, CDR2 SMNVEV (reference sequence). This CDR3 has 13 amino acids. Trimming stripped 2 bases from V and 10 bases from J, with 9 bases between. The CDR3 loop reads CASSLSFRSPLHF. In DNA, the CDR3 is TGTGCCAGCAGTTTAAGTTTCAGGTCACCCCTCCACTTT.

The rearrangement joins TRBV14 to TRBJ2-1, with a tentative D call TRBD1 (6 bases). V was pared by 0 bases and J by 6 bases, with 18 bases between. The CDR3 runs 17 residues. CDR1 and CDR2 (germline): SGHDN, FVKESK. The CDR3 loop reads CASSQDLARQAGNEQFF. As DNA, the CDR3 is TGTGCCAGCAGCCAAGATCTGGCGAGACAGGCGGGCAATGAGCAGTTCTTC.

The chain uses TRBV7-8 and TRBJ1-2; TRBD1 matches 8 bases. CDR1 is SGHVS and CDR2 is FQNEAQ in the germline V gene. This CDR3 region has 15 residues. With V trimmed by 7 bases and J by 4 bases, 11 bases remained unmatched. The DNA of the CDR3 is TGTGCCAGCACCGAGGGGCAGGGGGCACTCTATGGCTACACCTTC. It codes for CASTEGQGALYGYTF.

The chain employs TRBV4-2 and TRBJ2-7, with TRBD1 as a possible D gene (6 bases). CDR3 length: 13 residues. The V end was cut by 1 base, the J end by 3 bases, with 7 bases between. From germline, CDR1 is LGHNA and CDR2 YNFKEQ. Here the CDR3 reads CASSQGGGYEQYF. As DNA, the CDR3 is TGTGCCAGCAGCCAAGGAGGGGGCTACGAGCAGTACTTC.

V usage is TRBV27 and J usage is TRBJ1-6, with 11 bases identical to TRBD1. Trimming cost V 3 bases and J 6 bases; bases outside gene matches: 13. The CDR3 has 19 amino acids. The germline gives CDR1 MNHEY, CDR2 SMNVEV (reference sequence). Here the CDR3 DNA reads TGTGCCAGCAGTTTCGCCTCCGGGACAGGGGGTCGTGGTAATTCACCCCTCCACTTT. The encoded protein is CASSFASGTGGRGNSPLHF.

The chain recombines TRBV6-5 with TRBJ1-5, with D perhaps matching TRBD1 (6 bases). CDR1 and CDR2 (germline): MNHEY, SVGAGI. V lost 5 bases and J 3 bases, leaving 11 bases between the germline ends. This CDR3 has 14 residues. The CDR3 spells CASSTTGINQPQHF. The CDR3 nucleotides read TGTGCCAGCAGTACCACAGGGATCAATCAGCCCCAGCATTTT.

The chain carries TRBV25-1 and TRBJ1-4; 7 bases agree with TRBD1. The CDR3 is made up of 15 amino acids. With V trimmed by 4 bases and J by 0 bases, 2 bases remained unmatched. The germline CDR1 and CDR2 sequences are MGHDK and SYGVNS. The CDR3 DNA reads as TGTGCCAGCAGTGCGACAGGGCCAACTAATGAAAAACTGTTTTTT. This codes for CASSATGPTNEKLFF.

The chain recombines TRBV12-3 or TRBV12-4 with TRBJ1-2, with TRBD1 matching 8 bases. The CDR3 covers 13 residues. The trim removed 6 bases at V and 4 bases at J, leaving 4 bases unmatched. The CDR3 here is CASRETGAYGYTF. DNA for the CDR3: TGTGCCAGCAGGGAGACAGGGGCCTATGGCTACACCTTC.

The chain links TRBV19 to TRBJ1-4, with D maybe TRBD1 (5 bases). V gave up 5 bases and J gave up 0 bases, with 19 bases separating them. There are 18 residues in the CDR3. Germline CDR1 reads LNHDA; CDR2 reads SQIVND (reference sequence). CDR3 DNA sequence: TGTGCCAGTAGTTCTCCCGCCGCGGGGGGTGCAACTAATGAAAAACTGTTTTTT. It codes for CASSSPAAGGATNEKLFF.